This T cell receptor (beta chain) was identified during a study of shared clonotypes between healthy human individuals. This clone was found once. The junction had 10 bases not matched to a gene; V was cut back by 7 bases and J by 3 bases. The CDR3 is 15 residues long. Germline V CDR1 and CDR2: MDHEN, SYDVKM. Here immunoSEQ multiplex PCR was the method, and the copy in TCRdb shows in-frame clones only, minus some. The data hold a few million clones, with approximately 93% observed a single time. Sequenced: naive CD4+ T cells from PBMCs. Regarding subset: CD45RA+ positively selected. The chain combines TRBV28 with TRBJ2-7, with TRBD1 identical over 9 bases. The receptor was derived from a man between 18 and 35 years old in good health. Some clones in this sample may be carry-over from other donors' samples. This CDR3 is CASTTPGTGRYEQYF. The DNA for the CDR3 is TGTGCCAGCACCACACCCGGGACAGGGCGCTACGAGCAGTACTTC.